Below are 29 T cell receptor beta chains sequenced from a single sample in a study of OX40 agonist ivuxolimab in advanced cancers. Measured with immunoSEQ multiplex PCR; TCRdb has only the in-frame clones, and not every one. The sample carries 25,000 to 30,000 clones, 80% to 90% recorded once. Specimen: CD4+ or CD8+ T cells sorted from blood, collected in a trial of the OX40 agonist ivuxolimab. These receptors were obtained from an adult with an advanced solid tumor such as melanoma, head and neck, liver or kidney cancer.

The chain couples TRBV7-9 to TRBJ1-4; no clear D. CDR1 is SEHNR and CDR2 is FQNEAQ in the germline V gene (reference sequence). The CDR3 extends over 11 amino acids. V dropped 6 bases and J dropped 4 bases, with 3 bases sitting between them. For the CDR3, the DNA is TGTGCCAGCAGTCATAATGAAAAACTGTTTTTT. Amino acids: CASSHNEKLFF. The whole variable domain, filled in from reference TRBV7-9 and TRBJ1-4, reads DTGVSQNPRHKITKRGQNVTFRCDPISEHNRLYWYRQTLGQGPEFLTYFQNEAQLEKSRLLSDRFSAERPKGSFSTLEIQRTEQGDSAMYLCASSHNEKLFFGSGTQLSVL.

This chain uses TRBV19 with TRBJ2-1; D remains unclear. Trimming left V 6 bases short and J 3 bases short, with 3 bases between. The CDR3 contains 11 residues. From germline, CDR1 is LNHDA and CDR2 SQIVND (reference sequence). In DNA, the CDR3 is TGTGCCAGTAGCGTCTACAATGAGCAGTTCTTC. Protein: CASSVYNEQFF.

This rearrangement joins TRBV7-8 to TRBJ2-7; TRBD2 matches at 8 bases. Germline CDR1 and CDR2: SGHVS and FQNEAQ. The CDR3 has 16 amino acids. The V segment lost 5 bases and the J segment 4 bases; nucleotides outside the gene matches: 13. CDR3 DNA sequence: TGTGCCAGCAGCCCGGGGACACCGGGGGGGGTTTACGAGCAGTACTTC. It specifies CASSPGTPGGVYEQYF. The full variable domain, its missing parts supplied by reference TRBV7-8 and TRBJ2-7, is GAGVSQSPRYKVAKRGQDVALRCDPISGHVSLFWYQQALGQGPEFLTYFQNEAQLDKSGLPSDRFFAERPEGSVSTLKIQRTQQEDSAVYLCASSPGTPGGVYEQYFGPGTRLTVT.

V is TRBV11-2 and J is TRBJ1-2; 11 nucleotides line up with TRBD1. J gave up 6 bases and V 2 bases, and 8 bases lay outside the gene matches. This CDR3 comprises 16 residues. Germline lookup yields CDR1 SGHAT and CDR2 FQNNGV. CDR3 nucleotide sequence: TGTGCCAGCAGCTTAAACCAAGGACAGGGGGCGGATGGCTACACCTTC. This translates into CASSLNQGQGADGYTF.

V is TRBV6-6 and J is TRBJ1-5, with unresolved D. Germline values: CDR1 MNHNY, CDR2 SVGAGI (reference sequence). The CDR3 length is 14 residues. Trimming stripped 6 bases from V and 0 bases from J, with 9 bases between. The DNA for the CDR3 is TGTGCCAGCAGGGCAGTTAATAGCAATCAGCCCCAGCATTTT. This codes for CASRAVNSNQPQHF.

The gene calls are TRBV9 and TRBJ2-7; tentatively, D is TRBD2 (5 bases). CDR1 and CDR2 (germline): SGDLS, YYNGEE. V lost 2 bases to trimming and J lost 4 bases, with 13 bases between them. The CDR3 runs to 14 residues. The CDR3, as DNA: TGTGCCAGCAGCGTTTTAGAGGGTTCTTACGAGCAGTACTTC. Amino acid sequence: CASSVLEGSYEQYF.

This clone occurred a few times. Other DNA sequences within the sample encode an identical CDR3. The chain employs TRBV7-9 and TRBJ2-3; unclear D gene. This CDR3 is built from 15 residues. Germline CDR1 is SEHNR and CDR2 is FQNEAQ (reference sequence). Deletions cut 5 bases from V and 3 bases from J, with 15 bases between. The CDR3, as DNA: TGTGCCAGCAGCCTAGAACGGATTTCTACAGATACGCAGTATTTT. This gives the protein CASSLERISTDTQYF.

As concerns this clone: No DNA is shown, since the ends of the CDR3 on it are uncertain; the CDR3 is the one TCRdb lists. The chain recombines TRBV4-1 with TRBJ2-6; TRBD2, as called in the table, went unchecked against the DNA. Ends included, the CDR3 has 14 residues. Germline V CDR1 and CDR2: MGHRA, YSYEKL. CDR3 loop: CASSLHFGANVLTF.

On this clone itself: Other DNA sequences in this sample translate to the same CDR3. In DNA, the CDR3 is TGTGCCAGCGGGACAGGATATTCAGAGACCCAGTACTTC. Translated: CASGTGYSETQYF. The V and J genes are TRBV28 and TRBJ2-5; TRBD1 matches 8 bases. The CDR3 extends over 13 amino acids. V gave up 8 bases and J gave up 4 bases; unmatched junction bases: 6. Germline CDR1 reads MDHEN; CDR2 reads SYDVKM.

This clone qualifies as medium-sized. The chain joins TRBV5-1 to TRBJ1-2; D may be TRBD1 (5 bases). Looked up from germline, CDR1 is SGHRS and CDR2 is YFSETQ. Trimming left V 2 bases short and J 8 bases short, with 13 bases between. This CDR3 contains 13 residues. The CDR3 DNA reads TGCGCCAGCAGCTTTTTGGGGCGCCGAGGCTACACCTTC. It is translated as CASSFLGRRGYTF.

This clone showed up just a few times. J is TRBJ2-2 and V is TRBV4-3, with 8 bases that match TRBD2. Germline lookup yields CDR1 LGHNA and CDR2 YSLEER. V gave up 0 bases and J gave up 2 bases; unmatched junction bases: 8. The CDR3 extends over 18 amino acids. CDR3 in DNA: TGCGCCAGCAGCCAAGATAGCAGCGGGGGCGCTAACACCGGGGAGCTGTTTTTT. This gives the protein CASSQDSSGGANTGELFF.

The chain employs TRBV15 and TRBJ2-5; TRBD2 aligns across 8 bases. Germline V lookup: CDR1 LNHNV, CDR2 YYDKDF (reference sequence). V shed 0 bases, J shed 4 bases, and the junction held 4 bases outside the gene matches. This CDR3 is 15 amino acids long. The CDR3 spells CATSRDGRALETQYF. CDR3 coding DNA: TGTGCCACCAGCAGAGACGGGAGGGCGTTAGAGACCCAGTACTTC.

The CDR3 here is CASSARGTNTEAFF. The CDR3 DNA reads as TGTGCCAGCAGTGCGAGGGGTACGAACACTGAAGCTTTCTTT. The gene calls are TRBV2 and TRBJ1-1, with a possible D match to TRBD1 (5 bases). V dropped 4 bases and J dropped 1 base, with 10 bases sitting between them. The CDR3 loop spans 14 amino acids. CDR1 and CDR2 from the germline V gene are SNHLY and FYNNEI. Looking up the rest from reference TRBV2 and TRBJ1-1 gives the full variable domain: EPEVTQTPSHQVTQMGQEVILRCVPISNHLYFYWYRQILGQKVEFLVSFYNNEISEKSEIFDDQFSVERPDGSNFTLKIRSTKLEDSAMYFCASSARGTNTEAFFGQGTRLTVV.

This clone was picked up a small number of times. The chain uses TRBV4-3 and TRBJ1-5; D is unresolved. CDR3 size: 15 residues. Trimming removed 0 bases at V and 4 bases at J, with 10 bases between. Germline V gene lookup returns CDR1 LGHNA and CDR2 YSLEER. CDR3 coding DNA: TGCGCCAGCAGCCAAGATCGTGGGATTAATCAGCCCCAGCATTTT. The encoded protein is CASSQDRGINQPQHF.

The rearrangement uses TRBV5-5 and TRBJ2-5; D perhaps matches TRBD1 (7 bases). The V and J ends lost 4 bases and 5 bases respectively, with 15 bases between them. Germline assignment: CDR1 SGHKS and CDR2 YYEKEE (reference sequence). The CDR3 runs 14 residues. CDR3 nucleotide sequence: TGTGCCAGCAGCGGAGACAGGGAGGTGGAGACCCAGTACTTC. Amino acids: CASSGDREVETQYF. The complete variable domain, with remaining parts taken from reference TRBV5-5 and TRBJ2-5, reads DAGVTQSPTHLIKTRGQQVTLRCSPISGHKSVSWYQQVLGQGPQFIFQYYEKEERGRGNFPDRFSARQFPNYSSELNVNALLLGDSALYLCASSGDREVETQYFGPGTRLLVL.

This chain connects TRBV7-8 to TRBJ2-5; the D gene is possibly TRBD2 (5 bases). This CDR3 contains 15 residues. V shed 2 bases and J shed 3 bases, with 13 bases lying between them. Germline V gives CDR1 SGHVS, CDR2 FQNEAQ. In DNA, the CDR3 is TGTGCCAGCAGCTTAACGTCGAGCGGTAAAGAGACCCAGTACTTC. This sequence encodes CASSLTSSGKETQYF.

J is TRBJ2-7 and V is TRBV7-9; weak D call: TRBD1 (5 bases). The V gene lost 0 bases and the J gene lost 3 bases, with 9 bases spanning the gap. CDR1 and CDR2 (germline): SEHNR, FQNEAQ (reference sequence). CDR3 length: 14 amino acids. CDR3 DNA: TGTGCCAGCAGCTTAGCAGGACATCTCTACGAGCAGTACTTC. Translation: CASSLAGHLYEQYF. The variable domain in full, completed from reference TRBV7-9 and TRBJ2-7, reads DTGVSQNPRHKITKRGQNVTFRCDPISEHNRLYWYRQTLGQGPEFLTYFQNEAQLEKSRLLSDRFSAERPKGSFSTLEIQRTEQGDSAMYLCASSLAGHLYEQYFGPGTRLTVT.

This chain uses TRBV9 with TRBJ2-2; 11 bases line up with TRBD2. CDR1 is SGDLS, CDR2 YYNGEE, per germline. V lost 4 bases, J lost 4 bases, and 9 bases stayed unmatched. This CDR3 is 17 amino acids long. The CDR3 DNA is TGTGCCAGCAGCACGCGCCGACTAGCGGGGATCACCGGGGAGCTGTTTTTT. Translation gives CASSTRRLAGITGELFF. The full variable domain, in which reference TRBV9 and TRBJ2-2 provide the parts outside the CDR3, is DSGVTQTPKHLITATGQRVTLRCSPRSGDLSVYWYQQSLDQGLQFLIQYYNGEERAKGNILERFSAQQFPDLHSELNLSSLELGDSALYFCASSTRRLAGITGELFFGEGSRLTVL.

The rearrangement joins TRBV27 to TRBJ2-1; 8 bases fit TRBD2. The CDR3 totals 15 residues. After removal of 5 bases from V and 5 bases from J, the junction contained 8 bases not matched to a gene. CDR1 and CDR2 from the germline V gene are MNHEY and SMNVEV (reference sequence). The CDR3 here is CASSVRTSGNNEQFF. The CDR3 DNA is TGTGCCAGCAGTGTGCGTACTAGCGGAAACAATGAGCAGTTCTTC.

The CDR3, as DNA: TGTGCCAGCAGTCTCGACAGGCTATTTCCAACTAATGAAAAACTGTTTTTT. As protein: CASSLDRLFPTNEKLFF. V and J are TRBV7-4 and TRBJ1-4, with a weak D call TRBD1 (6 bases). Trimming left V 6 bases short and J 0 bases short, with 17 bases between. This CDR3 has 17 amino acids. Looked up from germline, CDR1 is SGHVT and CDR2 is SQSDAQ.

This sequence joins TRBV13 and TRBJ1-1; D call uncertain. Germline values: CDR1 PRHDT, CDR2 FYEKMQ (reference sequence). V was pared by 1 base and J by 2 bases, with 8 bases between. The CDR3 spans 14 residues. CDR3 nucleotide sequence: TGTGCCAGCAGCTTAGTGCGGAGAAACACTGAAGCTTTCTTT. It is translated as CASSLVRRNTEAFF.

The chain couples TRBV7-9 to TRBJ1-5; TRBD1 is a possible D gene (5 bases). Germline V gene data show CDR1 as SEHNR and CDR2 as FQNEAQ (reference sequence). Trimming shortened V by 1 base and J by 7 bases, and 11 bases separated the two germline ends. The CDR3 extends over 14 amino acids. The CDR3 spells CASSLGGVGQPQHF. The CDR3 nucleotides read TGTGCCAGCAGCTTAGGGGGGGTCGGCCAGCCCCAGCATTTT.

V usage is TRBV4-2 and J usage is TRBJ2-1; no firm D call. The germline gives CDR1 LGHNA, CDR2 YNFKEQ. The V and J ends lost 0 bases and 0 bases respectively, with 9 bases between them. The length of the CDR3 is 16 residues. CDR3 amino acids: CASSQDDGSSYNEQFF. CDR3 bases: TGTGCCAGCAGCCAAGACGACGGTAGCTCCTACAATGAGCAGTTCTTC.

The chain is built from TRBV15 and TRBJ2-7; 9 bases line up with TRBD1. This CDR3 is 15 amino acids long. V lost 5 bases to trimming and J lost 6 bases; unmatched junction nucleotides: 11. CDR1 and CDR2 (germline): LNHNV, YYDKDF (reference sequence). Written as DNA, the CDR3 is TGTGCCACCAGCCATACAGGGGGCCCCGGGGCCGAGCAGTACTTC. Its translation: CATSHTGGPGAEQYF. The whole variable domain, filled in from reference TRBV15 and TRBJ2-7, reads DAMVIQNPRYQVTQFGKPVTLSCSQTLNHNVMYWYQQKSSQAPKLLFHYYDKDFNNEADTPDNFQSRRPNTSFCFLDIRSPGLGDTAMYLCATSHTGGPGAEQYFGPGTRLTVT.

The chain has TRBV14 and TRBJ2-5, with D uncertain. The end of the DNA aligns better with TRBJ2-7, so the J call may be wrong. This CDR3 spans 14 amino acids. The germline V gene has CDR1 SGHDN and CDR2 FVKESK. The CDR3, as DNA: TGTGCCAGCAGCCTTCCGGGTACCTCCTACGAGCAGTACTTC. Amino acids: CASSLPGTSYEQYF.

This chain connects TRBV9 to TRBJ2-3; D is possibly TRBD1 (5 bases). Germline V lookup: CDR1 SGDLS, CDR2 YYNGEE. The V and J ends lost 4 bases and 1 base respectively, with 10 bases between them. This CDR3 is built from 14 residues. For the CDR3, the DNA is TGTGCCAGCAGCTTAACGACAGGCACAGATACGCAGTATTTT. Translated, it gives CASSLTTGTDTQYF.

The chain employs TRBV7-3 and TRBJ2-7; D unclear. Trimming took 4 bases from V and 6 from J, leaving 10 bases between them. The CDR3 spans 12 residues. Germline CDR1 reads SGHTA; CDR2 reads FQGTGA. The CDR3 spells CASSCIISEQYF. The CDR3 bases are TGTGCCAGCAGCTGCATAATAAGCGAGCAGTACTTC.

This clone was seen once. The chain combines TRBV28 with TRBJ2-5; perhaps TRBD1 as D (5 bases). Trimming stripped 2 bases from V and 2 bases from J, with 12 bases between. CDR1 and CDR2 from the germline V gene are MDHEN and SYDVKM. The CDR3 runs to 15 residues. The CDR3 region is CASSLLQEIQETQYF. In DNA, the CDR3 is TGTGCCAGCAGTTTACTACAGGAGATACAAGAGACCCAGTACTTC. Full variable domain (outside the CDR3, taken from reference TRBV28 and TRBJ2-5): DVKVTQSSRYLVKRTGEKVFLECVQDMDHENMFWYRQDPGLGLRLIYFSYDVKMKEKGDIPEGYSVSREKKERFSLILESASTNQTSMYLCASSLLQEIQETQYFGPGTRLLVL.

This clone appeared once. CDR3 DNA sequence: TGTGCCAGCGTAGGGACCTACGAGCAGTACTTC. This codes for CASVGTYEQYF. The chain has TRBV7-6 and TRBJ2-7; D gene unclear. Trimming removed 8 bases from V and 2 bases from J, with 7 bases in between. Germline values: CDR1 SGHVS, CDR2 FNYEAQ. The CDR3 is made up of 11 amino acids.